This T cell receptor (beta chain) was found in a study of blood T cell repertoires in COVID-19. Overall study context: Both acute and convalescent COVID-19 samples were obtained from the United States, Italy and Spain. From T cells, B-cell-depleted T cells, or PBMCs came the material, which was cDNA or gDNA.

In the source study's methods: Reference gene primer amplification gave estimated nucleated cell counts. Using immunoSEQ multiplex PCR, the repertoire was profiled, and TCRdb retains in-frame clones only, with some absent. The DNA gave D and trimming, while V, J and clone size come from that table. Of approximately 49,000 clones listed, about 83% are singletons. CDR3 length: 15 amino acids. Germline V lookup: CDR1 SGHTA, CDR2 FQGTGA. Between the trimmed V and J ends, which lost 2 bases and 4 bases, there was a span of 12 bases. The clonotype was recovered from a man between 50 and 59 years old with acute or convalescent COVID-19. This chain joins TRBV7-3 and TRBJ2-1, with D maybe TRBD2 (5 bases). The sequenced sample consisted of peripheral blood. The CDR3 region is CASSLGGEQYNEQFF. DNA of the CDR3: TGTGCCAGCAGCTTAGGTGGGGAGCAGTACAATGAGCAGTTCTTC. The whole variable domain, remainder taken from reference TRBV7-3 and TRBJ2-1, is GAGVSQTPSNKVTEKGKYVELRCDPISGHTALYWYRQSLGQGPEFLIYFQGTGAADDSGLPNDRFFAVRPEGSVSTLKIQRTERGDSAVYLCASSLGGEQYNEQFFGPGTRLTVL.